These 20 T cell receptor beta chains were all obtained from the same sample, sequenced in a study of blood T cell repertoires in COVID-19. This table comes from immunoSEQ multiplex PCR, and its TCRdb copy is limited to in-frame clones, with some not included. Of some 250,000 clones in the sample, around 88% were seen once. Sequencing was done on a sample of PBMCs or T cells enriched from blood (not recorded which). These receptors all stem from a man in his forties who had recovered from COVID-19.

The CDR3 nucleotides read TGTGCCAGCAGCTTAGGCCGGCCCAGGGACTCAGGGGAGCAGTACTTC. Amino acids: CASSLGRPRDSGEQYF. V is TRBV11-3 and J is TRBJ2-7; D may be TRBD2 (6 bases). The CDR3 consists of 16 residues. Per germline, CDR1 SGHNT and CDR2 YENEEA. The ends were cut back, 1 base at V and 7 bases at J, with 20 bases in the middle.

The genes are TRBV11-2 and TRBJ2-5; 12 nucleotides agree with TRBD2. V dropped 1 base and J dropped 4; count of bases not matched to a gene: 7. The CDR3 totals 17 residues. The germline V gene has CDR1 SGHAT and CDR2 FQNNGV. CDR3 nucleotides: TGTGCCAGCAGCTTAGGATCTAGCGGGAGGGTCGGAGAGACCCAGTACTTC. Encoded protein: CASSLGSSGRVGETQYF.

This chain links TRBV19 with TRBJ1-1; 7 nucleotides align to TRBD1. The germline gives CDR1 LNHDA, CDR2 SQIVND (reference sequence). The CDR3 sequence is 14 residues long. The junction had 5 bases not matched to a gene; V was cut back by 2 bases and J by 5 bases. CDR3 residues: CASSIWTGRTEAFF. The CDR3 coding sequence is TGTGCCAGTAGTATATGGACAGGTAGGACTGAAGCTTTCTTT.

V and J are TRBV5-6 and TRBJ2-7, with no clear D. This CDR3 is built from 12 residues. Per germline, CDR1 SGHDT and CDR2 YYEEEE. Trimming pared 4 bases from V and 9 bases from J, leaving 14 bases between. The CDR3 DNA sequence: TGTGCCAGCAGCACGCGTAGCCCGTGGCAGTACTTC. Translation gives CASSTRSPWQYF.

The chain has TRBV25-1 and TRBJ1-1, with D possibly matching TRBD1 (6 bases). V was pared by 7 bases and J by 1 base, with 22 bases between. The CDR3 has 17 amino acids. The germline CDR1 and CDR2 sequences are MGHDK and SYGVNS. The CDR3 here is CASTGGLGASGNTEAFF. The DNA of the CDR3 is TGTGCCAGCACGGGTGGGTTGGGGGCGTCGGGGAACACTGAAGCTTTCTTT.

The V and J genes are TRBV11-2 and TRBJ2-6, with TRBD1 identical over 9 bases. In germline, CDR1 is SGHAT, CDR2 FQNNGV. Trimming took 2 bases from V and 0 from J; bases not matched to a gene: 5. The CDR3 is made up of 18 amino acids. The CDR3 here is CASSLRTGAPSGANVLTF. The CDR3 DNA sequence: TGTGCCAGCAGCTTAAGGACAGGGGCCCCCTCTGGGGCCAACGTCCTGACTTTC.

The sample holds one count of this clone. The chain combines TRBV6-6 with TRBJ2-7; no clear D. Germline-derived CDR1 and CDR2 are MNHNY and SVGAGI (reference sequence). The CDR3 runs 15 residues. V was trimmed by 0 bases and J by 6 bases, leaving 15 bases between them. The CDR3 coding sequence is TGTGCCAGCAGTTACTCGTCTGGCTCCCCGGGCGAGCAGTACTTC. Translated: CASSYSSGSPGEQYF.

The chain joins TRBV4-2 to TRBJ2-2; no definite D call. Germline loops: CDR1 LGHNA, CDR2 YNFKEQ. The CDR3 extends over 14 amino acids. The V end lost 0 bases, the J end lost 7 bases, and 9 bases lay between the germline ends. CDR3 DNA: TGTGCCAGCAGCCAAGATCACTCGGTCGGGGAGCTGTTTTTT. The encoded protein is CASSQDHSVGELFF.

CDR3 loop: CASSFRAGTNTGELFF. CDR3 sequence (DNA): TGCGCCAGCAGCTTCCGAGCGGGGACGAACACCGGGGAGCTGTTTTTT. The V gene is TRBV5-1, the J gene TRBJ2-2; 7 nucleotides match TRBD2. Trimming cost V 2 bases and J 0 bases; bases outside gene matches: 4. The germline CDR1 and CDR2 sequences are SGHRS and YFSETQ. The CDR3 is 16 residues long.

The chain is built from TRBV11-2 and TRBJ1-1; D is unclear. CDR1 is SGHAT, CDR2 FQNNGV, per germline. The V end lost 0 bases, the J end lost 11 bases, and 10 bases lay between the germline ends. The length of the CDR3 is 12 residues. CDR3 bases: TGTGCCAGCAGCTTAGACCCCCTGGGCGCTTTCTTT. This translates into CASSLDPLGAFF.

This rearrangement joins TRBV29-1 to TRBJ2-7; TRBD2 matches at 7 bases. Germline CDR1 reads SQVTM; CDR2 reads ANQGSEA. The CDR3 covers 13 residues. V was pared by 5 bases and J by 4 bases, with 8 bases of the junction left unmatched. CDR3 region: CSVRGGSQYEQYF. In DNA form, the CDR3 reads TGCAGCGTTCGGGGCGGGAGTCAATACGAGCAGTACTTC.

The chain is built from TRBV28 and TRBJ1-6, with D uncertain. From germline, CDR1 is MDHEN and CDR2 SYDVKM. The CDR3 consists of 12 residues. The V and J ends lost 4 bases and 7 bases respectively, with 5 bases between them. Here the CDR3 reads CASSSGNSPLHF. CDR3 DNA: TGTGCCAGCAGTTCCGGGAATTCACCCCTCCACTTT.

The V gene is TRBV6-2 or TRBV6-3, the J gene TRBJ2-7, with 7 positions matching TRBD1. Germline values: CDR1 MNHEY, CDR2 SVGEGT. This CDR3 region has 15 residues. J was trimmed by 3 bases and V by 5 bases; bases with no gene match: 10. As DNA, the CDR3 is TGTGCCAGCAGTCCAGACCCGGGACAGCACTACGAGCAGTACTTC. It specifies CASSPDPGQHYEQYF.

Ten or more counts support this clone. The CDR3 loop is CASSQDDRVDYGYTF. CDR3 DNA: TGTGCCAGCAGCCAAGATGACAGGGTAGACTATGGCTACACCTTC. The J gene is TRBJ1-2, the V gene TRBV4-2; TRBD1 aligns across 7 bases. J was trimmed by 3 bases and V by 0 bases; bases with no gene match: 4. The CDR3 loop spans 15 amino acids. Germline values: CDR1 LGHNA, CDR2 YNFKEQ.

This clone is a singleton in its sample. V gene TRBV24-1 combines with J gene TRBJ2-5; the match to TRBD2 covers 7 bases. Germline CDR1 reads KGHDR; CDR2 reads SFDVKD. V trimming: 1 base; J trimming: 3 bases; junction bases outside the gene matches: 7. The CDR3 totals 16 residues. In DNA, the CDR3 is TGTGCCACCAGTGATTTCGGGGGGTCTGAAGAAGAGACCCAGTACTTC. This codes for CATSDFGGSEEETQYF.

The chain has TRBV7-2 and TRBJ2-1; D uncertain. With 5 bases removed from V and 0 bases from J, the gap between germline ends came to 11 bases. The CDR3 spans 15 residues. Germline V lookup: CDR1 SGHTA, CDR2 FQGNSA. The CDR3 spells CASSPDSSSYNEQFF. The CDR3 DNA is TGTGCCAGCAGCCCCGACTCTAGCTCCTACAATGAGCAGTTCTTC.

This rearrangement joins TRBV6-5 to TRBJ2-2; D may be TRBD2 (6 bases). Germline V lookup: CDR1 MNHEY, CDR2 SVGAGI. V lost 4 bases and J lost 5, with 17 bases in between. The CDR3 sequence is 16 residues long. CDR3 DNA sequence: TGTGCCAGCAGTTCCAGCCTGGGACTGGGGACCGGGGAGCTGTTTTTT. Its translation: CASSSSLGLGTGELFF.

This clone was seen a single time. CDR3 in DNA: TGTGCCAGGGAAAGCAGGGGGCGGGGAGAGACCCAGTACTTC. It codes for CARESRGRGETQYF. The chain combines TRBV2 with TRBJ2-5; 8 nucleotides match TRBD1. The germline CDR1 and CDR2 sequences are SNHLY and FYNNEI. There are 14 residues in the CDR3. J gave up 4 bases and V 9 bases, and 10 bases lay outside the gene matches.

The chain combines TRBV24-1 with TRBJ2-1; D gene ambiguous. The V and J ends lost 4 bases and 6 bases respectively, with 6 bases between them. The CDR3 extends over 12 amino acids. Germline V gene sequence: CDR1 KGHDR, CDR2 SFDVKD. DNA for the CDR3: TGTGCCACCAGTGACGGTCTCAATGAGCAGTTCTTC. Protein: CATSDGLNEQFF.

This clone came up once. The chain combines TRBV29-1 with TRBJ2-7, with a tentative D call TRBD1 (5 bases). The length of the CDR3 is 14 residues. Germline assignment: CDR1 SQVTM and CDR2 ANQGSEA. Trimming left V 5 bases short and J 0 bases short, with 14 bases between. CDR3 in amino acids: CSVIAGPSSYEQYF. The CDR3 nucleotides read TGCAGCGTTATCGCAGGGCCGAGCTCCTACGAGCAGTACTTC.